This TCR beta chain was captured by sequencing in a study of shared clonotypes between healthy human individuals. The table came from immunoSEQ multiplex PCR; TCRdb's copy has only in-frame clones and leaves some out. Among about 2.4 million clones listed, roughly 93% were seen once. The CDR3 totals 12 residues. Germline V gene data show CDR1 as SGHVS and CDR2 as FQNEAQ. V was trimmed by 2 bases and J by 8 bases, leaving 9 bases between them. This clone appeared a single time. Its antigen is unidentified. Overall study results and limits: Sharing of clonotypes among donors was expected to vary with sequencing depth. Some naive CD4 clonotypes, around 5%, turned up in common across several donors.

The source of this sequence is a man aged 18 to 30 in good health. Some clones in this sample may be carry-over from other donors' samples. Sequencing was done on a sample of naive CD4+ T cells from PBMCs. The subset: CD45RA+ positively selected. V gene TRBV7-8 combines with J gene TRBJ2-5; D is ambiguous. The CDR3 coding sequence is TGTGCCAGCAGCTTAAGGGTGGGCACCCAGTACTTC. Encoded protein: CASSLRVGTQYF.